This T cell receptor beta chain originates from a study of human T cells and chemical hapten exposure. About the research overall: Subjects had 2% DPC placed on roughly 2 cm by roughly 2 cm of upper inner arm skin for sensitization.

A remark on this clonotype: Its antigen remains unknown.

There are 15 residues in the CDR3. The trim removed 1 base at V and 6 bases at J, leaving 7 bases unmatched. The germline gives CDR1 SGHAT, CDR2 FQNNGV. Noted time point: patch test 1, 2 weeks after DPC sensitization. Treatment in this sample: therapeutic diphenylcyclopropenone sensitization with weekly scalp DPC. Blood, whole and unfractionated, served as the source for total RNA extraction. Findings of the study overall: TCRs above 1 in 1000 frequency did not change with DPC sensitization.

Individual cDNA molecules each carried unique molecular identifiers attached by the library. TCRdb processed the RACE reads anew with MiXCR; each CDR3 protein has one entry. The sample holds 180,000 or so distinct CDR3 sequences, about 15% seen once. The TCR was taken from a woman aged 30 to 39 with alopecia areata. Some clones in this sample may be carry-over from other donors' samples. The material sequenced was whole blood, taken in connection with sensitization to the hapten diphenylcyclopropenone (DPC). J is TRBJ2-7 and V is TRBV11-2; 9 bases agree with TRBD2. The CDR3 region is CASSLAGTSRGEQYF. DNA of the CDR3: TGTGCCAGCAGCTTAGCTGGGACTAGCCGGGGCGAGCAGTACTTC.